This record covers a single T cell receptor (beta chain). Germline values: CDR1 LGHDT, CDR2 YNNKEL (reference sequence). Trimming stripped 6 bases from V and 0 bases from J, with 15 bases between. This CDR3 has 15 residues. This sample is drawn from a study of patients and donors after allogeneic stem cell transplantation. TCRdb re-derived calls from the RT-PCR reads in MiXCR, one entry per CDR3 protein. The sample has approximately 200,000 distinct CDR3 sequences, around two fifths seen once. This TCR was sampled from a human donor who was either an allogeneic HSCT recipient or a stem cell or donor lymphocyte infusion donor (not recorded which). It is not recorded whose cells these are; they may come from a transplant donor. The specimen sequenced was blood, either unsorted or a sorted T cell fraction (not recorded which). V gene TRBV3-1 combines with J gene TRBJ2-7, with D possibly matching TRBD1 (5 bases). In nucleotides, the CDR3 is TGTGCCAGCAGTTACAGCGAGGACATCTCCTACGAGCAGTACTTC. It yields the protein CASSYSEDISYEQYF.